These T cell receptor beta chains were read from a single sample in a study of early T cells in non-severe SARS-CoV-2 infection. TCRdb re-called the 5' RACE reads with MiXCR, one entry per CDR3 protein. The table records over 50,000 distinct CDR3 sequences, 8% to 8.5% of them present only once. Sequencing was carried out using whole blood. The source of these receptors is an adult who was a healthcare worker with PCR-confirmed SARS-CoV-2 infection or an uninfected control (not recorded which). Both conserved end residues are part of each CDR3. The D gene is left open where the match is weak. The size entry is marked missing in some rows and otherwise reads once, few, many or a size class.

J,V,length,D,size,DNA,CDR3
TRBJ2-3,TRBV6-6,19,-,many,TGTGCCAGCAGCTACGGAATCAGGGCTATTGAGAGCCACGCAGATACGCAGTATTTT,CASSYGIRAIESHADTQYF
TRBJ2-3,TRBV6-2/TRBV6-3,16,TRBD2,-,TGTGCCAGCAGAAGAGGTAGCGGGAGGGACACAGATACGCAGTATTTT,CASRRGSGRDTDTQYF
TRBJ1-2,TRBV27,14,TRBD1,many,TGTGCCAGCGGGACAGGGCCGTTTTCCTATGGCTACACCTTC,CASGTGPFSYGYTF
TRBJ1-5,TRBV28,15,-,-,TGTGCCAGCAGGGCTCAGAGGGGGGGCAATCAGCCCCAGCATTTT,CASRAQRGGNQPQHF
TRBJ2-2,TRBV6-5,17,TRBD2,many,TGTGCCAGCAGTCGGACTAGCGGGACCGCGAACACCGGGGAGCTGTTTTTT,CASSRTSGTANTGELFF
TRBJ2-3,TRBV6-5,13,-,few,TGTGCCAGCAGCCTGATAAGCACAGATACGCAGTATTTT,CASSLISTDTQYF
TRBJ2-5,TRBV20-1,13,-,many,TGCAGTGCTAGAGATCGCTACCCGGGCGCCCAGTACTTC,CSARDRYPGAQYF
TRBJ2-3,TRBV6-5,16,TRBD2,few,TGTGCCAGCAGTTACTCCGGGAGGGCGACCACAGATACGCAGTATTTT,CASSYSGRATTDTQYF
TRBJ1-5,TRBV20-1,14,-,medium-sized,TGCAGTGCTAGAGATGCACAGAGCAATCAGCCCCAGCATTTT,CSARDAQSNQPQHF
TRBJ2-6,TRBV7-3,16,-,many,TGTGCCAGCAGCCCCCGGAGGGGCTCTGGGGCCAACGTCCTGACTTTC,CASSPRRGSGANVLTF
TRBJ2-3,TRBV12-3/TRBV12-4,15,TRBD2,many,TGTGCCAGCAGTTTGACTAGCGGGAGCACAGATACGCAGTATTTT,CASSLTSGSTDTQYF
TRBJ2-1,TRBV6-1,15,-,few,TGTGCCAGCAGCCAACAGGGGGGGAACTACAATGAGCAGTTCTTC,CASSQQGGNYNEQFF
TRBJ2-7,TRBV19,13,-,many,TGTGCCAGCGCGGCGGGTCCCCCCTACGAGCAGTACTTC,CASAAGPPYEQYF
TRBJ2-5,TRBV24-1,15,-,few,TGTGCCACCAGTGATTTCACGGGAGCCCAAGAGACCCAGTACTTC,CATSDFTGAQETQYF
TRBJ2-2,TRBV7-9,13,-,many,TGTGGCCCGGATTACGCGAACACCGGGGAGCTGTTTTTT,CGPDYANTGELFF
TRBJ1-1,TRBV4-2,13,-,many,TGTGCCAGCAGCCCAGTGGGCATCACTGAAGCTTTCTTT,CASSPVGITEAFF
TRBJ1-2,TRBV5-1,17,TRBD1,few,TGCGCCAGCAGCTCGACAGGGCCCCTAGGAGATTACTATGGCTACACCTTC,CASSSTGPLGDYYGYTF
TRBJ2-7,TRBV20-1,12,TRBD1,few,TGCAGTGCTAACAGGGGGTCGGGCGAGCAGTACTTC,CSANRGSGEQYF
TRBJ1-4,TRBV29-1,12,-,many,TGCAGCGTTTCCAACAGATACGAAAAACTGTTTTTT,CSVSNRYEKLFF
TRBJ1-1,TRBV7-6,14,-,many,TGTGCCAGCAGCCCCAGGGTCATGAACACTGAAGCTTTCTTT,CASSPRVMNTEAFF
TRBJ1-1,TRBV6-1,13,-,few,TGTGCCATCGGGCGGGACTCCGGCACTGAAGCTTTCTTT,CAIGRDSGTEAFF
TRBJ1-2,TRBV29-1,13,-,-,TGCAGCGTTGAAGGCGGCACAGTATATGGCTACACCTTC,CSVEGGTVYGYTF
TRBJ2-7,TRBV20-1,13,-,many,TGCAGTGCTGTCCGCGGAGAAGTGTTCGAGCAGTACTTC,CSAVRGEVFEQYF
TRBJ1-2,TRBV7-9,16,-,few,TGTGCCAGCAGCGACATCCACCCAGGACAACACTATGGCTACACCTTC,CASSDIHPGQHYGYTF
TRBJ2-5,TRBV11-2,15,-,few,TGTGCCAGCAGCTTAGATCAGGGCAGACAAGAGACCCAGTACTTC,CASSLDQGRQETQYF
TRBJ1-1,TRBV12-3/TRBV12-4,12,-,medium-sized,TGTGCCAGCAGGCTACTGGACACTGAAGCTTTCTTT,CASRLLDTEAFF
TRBJ2-7,TRBV5-5,15,-,few,TGTGCCAGCAGCTTGCAGGGGACGTCTTTCTACGAGCAGTACTTC,CASSLQGTSFYEQYF
TRBJ2-1,TRBV7-2,14,TRBD1,many,TGTGCCAGCAGTACCGGGACAGACATCAATGAGCAGTTCTTC,CASSTGTDINEQFF
TRBJ1-1,TRBV5-4,14,TRBD1,many,TGTGCCAGCAGCTCGGAGGGCAGGGGGACTGAAGCTTTCTTT,CASSSEGRGTEAFF
TRBJ1-3,TRBV5-8,15,TRBD1,few,TGTGCCAGCAGCTCAGGACAGGTCGGTGCGGACACCATATATTTT,CASSSGQVGADTIYF
TRBJ1-2,TRBV28,12,-,-,TGTGCCAGCAGCCAGGGCCTCGAGGGCTACACCTTC,CASSQGLEGYTF
TRBJ1-1,TRBV29-1,11,TRBD1,few,TGCAGCGTTGAAAGGCAGGGGGGAGCTTTCTTT,CSVERQGGAFF
TRBJ1-2,TRBV30,15,TRBD1,-,TGTGCCTGGAGCCGACCCGACAGGGACAACTATGGCTACACCTTC,CAWSRPDRDNYGYTF
TRBJ1-2,TRBV12-3/TRBV12-4,14,-,-,TGTGCCAGCAGTTCGCCAGGGTCTGGCTATGGCTACACCTTC,CASSSPGSGYGYTF
TRBJ2-1,TRBV3-1,13,-,-,TGTGCCAGCAGCCAAGAAGGAGGGAATGAGCAGTTCTTC,CASSQEGGNEQFF
TRBJ1-4,TRBV6-5,11,-,-,TGTGCCAGCAGAGGGGTTGAAAAACTGTTTTTT,CASRGVEKLFF
TRBJ2-2,TRBV7-8,16,-,many,TGTGCCAGCAGCCATTTAGCCCAGATCGTCACCGGGGAGCTGTTTTTT,CASSHLAQIVTGELFF
TRBJ1-1,TRBV4-1,13,-,-,TGCGCCAGCAGCCAAGGGGCAGGCACTGAAGCTTTCTTT,CASSQGAGTEAFF
TRBJ2-5,TRBV28,16,TRBD1,many,TGTGCCAGCAGTTCCGACAGGGTCGGGCTTCAAGAGACCCAGTACTTC,CASSSDRVGLQETQYF
TRBJ2-1,TRBV27,14,-,many,TGTGCCAGCAGTCCCTCCGGGGGCTACAATGAGCAGTTCTTC,CASSPSGGYNEQFF
TRBJ2-7,TRBV9,14,TRBD2,few,TGTGCCAGCAGCCCCGGGGGAGGGCAGTACGAGCAGTACTTC,CASSPGGGQYEQYF
TRBJ2-1,TRBV5-4,15,-,-,TGTGCCAGCAGCTTGATTGACTCTAGTAATAGTGAGCAGTTCTTC,CASSLIDSSNSEQFF
TRBJ1-3,TRBV5-1,15,-,few,TGCGCCAGCAGCTTGGAACGGAACTCTGGAAACACCATATATTTT,CASSLERNSGNTIYF
TRBJ1-1,TRBV20-1,12,TRBD1,many,TGCAGTGCTAGACAGGGGGGCACTGAAGCTTTCTTT,CSARQGGTEAFF
TRBJ2-1,TRBV11-3,13,-,few,TGTGCCAGCAGCTTAGATCTTCAGGGGGGGCAGTTCTTC,CASSLDLQGGQFF
TRBJ2-7,TRBV9,13,TRBD2,few,TGTGCCAGCAGTCCCGGGGGGGGCTACGAGCAGTACTTC,CASSPGGGYEQYF
TRBJ2-6,TRBV6-4,17,TRBD2,-,TGTGCCAGCAGGCCGGGAGGGGTCACCTCTGGGGCCAACGTCCTGACTTTC,CASRPGGVTSGANVLTF
TRBJ1-1,TRBV3-1,13,-,-,TGTGCCAGCAGCCAAGGGAGGGTAACTGAAGCTTTCTTT,CASSQGRVTEAFF
TRBJ2-4,TRBV12-3/TRBV12-4,18,-,few,TGTGCCAGCAGTTTAGCGGTTAGGGGGGCTCAGGTCAAAAACATTCAGTACTTC,CASSLAVRGAQVKNIQYF
TRBJ2-3,TRBV11-1,17,TRBD1,many,TGTGCCAGCAGCTTCCCTGTGGGGGGACAGGGTGCTCGTACGCAGTATTTT,CASSFPVGGQGARTQYF
TRBJ1-2,TRBV4-1,14,TRBD1,few,TGCGCCAGCAGCCAGCTACAGGGGCCCTATGGCTACACCTTC,CASSQLQGPYGYTF
TRBJ2-1,TRBV6-6,12,-,many,TGTGCCAGCAGTTACGTGGTAAACGAGCAGTTCTTC,CASSYVVNEQFF
TRBJ2-7,TRBV7-8,13,-,-,TGTGCCAGCAGCGCGGTTCCAGGCTCCGAGCAGTACTTC,CASSAVPGSEQYF
TRBJ2-1,TRBV30,16,-,-,TGTGCCTGGAAAGAGGTGGGAGGAGCAAGAGGATATGAGCAGTTCTTC,CAWKEVGGARGYEQFF
TRBJ1-5,TRBV20-1,16,TRBD1,many,TGCAGTGCTAGAGATCTCTCGGGGACAGGTGGTCAGCCCCAGCATTTT,CSARDLSGTGGQPQHF